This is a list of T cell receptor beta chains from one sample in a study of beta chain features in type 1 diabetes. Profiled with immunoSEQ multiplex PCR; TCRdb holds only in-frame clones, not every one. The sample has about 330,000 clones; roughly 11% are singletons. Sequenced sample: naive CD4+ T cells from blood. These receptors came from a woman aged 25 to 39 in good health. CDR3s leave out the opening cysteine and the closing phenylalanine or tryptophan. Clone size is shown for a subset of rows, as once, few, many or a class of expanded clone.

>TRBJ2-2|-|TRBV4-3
ASSQTGFLDTGELF
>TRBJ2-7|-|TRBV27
ASTKYGSYEQY
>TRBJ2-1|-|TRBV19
ASSRRDEQF
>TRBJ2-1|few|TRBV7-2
ASSSSGSKQF
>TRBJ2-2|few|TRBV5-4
ASSGPGQGATGELF
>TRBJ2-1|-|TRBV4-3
ASSAGLANNEQF
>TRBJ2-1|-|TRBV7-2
ASSLWGLAGGPYNEQF
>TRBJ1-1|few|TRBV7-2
ASSPGGRVTEAF
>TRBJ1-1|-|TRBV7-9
ASSWTGGEGNTEAF
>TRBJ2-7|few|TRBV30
AWSSPGTSAYEQY
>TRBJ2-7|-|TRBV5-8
ASSLGQGHEQY
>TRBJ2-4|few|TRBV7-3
ASSPGGTKNIQY
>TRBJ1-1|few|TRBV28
ASSVSTNTEAF
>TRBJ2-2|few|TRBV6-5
ASTWTSGSTGELF
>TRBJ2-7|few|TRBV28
ASRGTVRTYEQY
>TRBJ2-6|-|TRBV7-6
ATTASGSPGANVLT
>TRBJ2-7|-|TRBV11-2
ASSSREQY
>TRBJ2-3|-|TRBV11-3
ASSMSTDTQY
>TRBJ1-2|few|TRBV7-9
ASSSGGEGYT
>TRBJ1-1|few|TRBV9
ASSLVSDTEAF
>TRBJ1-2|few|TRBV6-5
ASSYLGQNNYGYT
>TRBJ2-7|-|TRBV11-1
ASSFTRYEQY
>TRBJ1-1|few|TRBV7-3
ASRATGLNTEAF
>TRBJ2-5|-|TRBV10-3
AISASGRGETQY
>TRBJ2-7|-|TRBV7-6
ASSSTGVEQY